These T cell receptor beta chains were read from a single sample in a study of metastatic and nonmetastatic thyroid tumors. Through MiXCR, TCRdb re-clonotyped the PCR reads. The sample records fewer than 100,000 clones, under 15% being singletons. The sample consisted of blood. These receptors were obtained from a female donor with papillary thyroid cancer or a benign thyroid nodule (not recorded which). Some clones in this sample may be carry-over from other donors' samples. Both conserved end residues are part of each CDR3. D genes are given only for firm matches. The size of a clone is reported for some rows only, either as once, few or many, or as a class for expanded clones.

v_gene	abundance	d_gene	j_gene	CDR3nt	CDR3aa
TRBV10-3	many	-	TRBJ2-2	TGTGCCATCACCGCCGGACAGAACACCGGGGAGCTGTTTTTT	CAITAGQNTGELFF
TRBV6-6	many	-	TRBJ2-7	TGTGCCAGCAGTTACGGCTATACCTACGAGCAGTACTTC	CASSYGYTYEQYF
TRBV6-1	many	TRBD2	TRBJ2-7	TGTGCCACCGCCGGACTAGCGGCAAACGAGCAGTACTTC	CATAGLAANEQYF
TRBV7-8	many	TRBD1	TRBJ2-5	TGTGCCAGCAGCTTCGGGACAGAGAAGACCCAGTACTTC	CASSFGTEKTQYF
TRBV11-3	-	-	TRBJ2-7	TGTGCCAGCAGTTTAGGACCGAACTCGTACGAGCAGTACTTC	CASSLGPNSYEQYF
TRBV10-3	many	TRBD1	TRBJ1-1	TGTGCCATCAGTGACCCTTACCGACAGGGTCGGGACACTGAAGCTTTCTTT	CAISDPYRQGRDTEAFF
TRBV6-5	-	-	TRBJ1-2	TGTGCCAGCAGTTATCTTTGCCGGAGTGGTGCGAGGGGCTACACCTTC	CASSYLCRSGARGYTF
TRBV28	-	TRBD1	TRBJ1-5	TGTGCCAGCAGTTCCGAGGGGACAGGGGAACAGCCCCCCCATTTT	CASSSEGTGEQPPHF
TRBV20-1	-	-	TRBJ1-2	TGCAGTGCTAGAACGGTACAGGCCCCTAACTATGGCTACACCTTC	CSARTVQAPNYGYTF
TRBV20-1	many	-	TRBJ1-4	TGCAGTGCTAGGGGAGGGTTTTTT	CSARGGFF
TRBV28	many	TRBD1	TRBJ1-2	TGTGCCAGCAGGACCGTACAGGGGATGACTTTTAGCTACACCTTC	CASRTVQGMTFSYTF
TRBV6-1	many	-	TRBJ1-5	TGTGCCAGCAGCCACCCGATACAGGCTTATAGCAATCAGCCCCAGCATTTT	CASSHPIQAYSNQPQHF
TRBV18	many	-	TRBJ1-4	TGTGCCAGCACACCCTGGGGATCTGAAAAACTGTTTTTT	CASTPWGSEKLFF
TRBV19	many	-	TRBJ1-5	TGTGCCAGTAGTACAGGGCAGTCTAGCAATCAGCCCCAGCATTTT	CASSTGQSSNQPQHF
TRBV5-8	-	-	TRBJ1-4	TGTGCCAGCACCCTGGTGCCTCCTAATGAAAAACTGTTTTTT	CASTLVPPNEKLFF
TRBV4-2	many	-	TRBJ2-7	TGTGCCAGCAGCCAAGGGGACACAGAGGGGGAGCAGTACTTC	CASSQGDTEGEQYF
TRBV6-2/TRBV6-3	many	-	TRBJ2-3	TGTGCCAGCAGTTACCCTTCGAGGGGGATCACAGATACGCAGTATTTT	CASSYPSRGITDTQYF
TRBV20-1	few	-	TRBJ2-5	TGCGGTGCTAGAGAGGCTACAGGGTTGCAAGAGACCCAGTACTTC	CGAREATGLQETQYF
TRBV20-1	many	TRBD2	TRBJ2-1	TGCAGTGCTAGAGGGGGGGGGACTGACTACAATGAGCAGTTCTTC	CSARGGGTDYNEQFF
TRBV19	-	TRBD1	TRBJ1-5	TGTGCCAGTAGACACCCGGGACAGGGTATGAACCAGCCTCAGCATTTT	CASRHPGQGMNQPQHF
TRBV5-1	few	-	TRBJ2-3	TGCGCCAGCAGGGCACCAGCCTCCGGAGGTAGCACAGATACGCAGTATTTT	CASRAPASGGSTDTQYF
TRBV12-3/TRBV12-4	few	-	TRBJ1-4	TGTGCCAGCAGTTTGTCCAAAGGGAGTGAAAAACTGTTTTTT	CASSLSKGSEKLFF
TRBV11-2	-	-	TRBJ2-3	TGTGCCAGCAGCTTAGTAGGCGAGGGGAGAACAGATACGCAGTATTTT	CASSLVGEGRTDTQYF
TRBV13	many	-	TRBJ1-1	TGTGCCAGCAGCTTATGGGCGGGAGGCCACACTGAAGCTTTCTTT	CASSLWAGGHTEAFF
TRBV20-1	many	-	TRBJ2-5	TGCAGTCCTATAAGGGAGACCCAGTACTTC	CSPIRETQYF
TRBV19	many	-	TRBJ1-1	TGTGCCAGTAGTTTGGGGGAGGCTGAAGCTTTCTTT	CASSLGEAEAFF
TRBV6-6	many	-	TRBJ1-2	TGTGCCAGCAGTTACTCGAGCTCAGGGACCGACTATGGCTACACCTTC	CASSYSSSGTDYGYTF
TRBV19	-	-	TRBJ1-5	TGTGCCAGTAGCCGACCCGCCTTGACATGGGGAGAACACCCCCAGCATTTT	CASSRPALTWGEHPQHF
TRBV11-2	-	TRBD1	TRBJ2-2	TGTGCCAGCATCTCCGGACAGGGCGTGGGCACCGGGGAGCTGTTTTTT	CASISGQGVGTGELFF
TRBV12-3/TRBV12-4	many	-	TRBJ2-3	TGTGCCAGCATCCCCGGGGTGCGGTACACAGATACGCAGTATTTT	CASIPGVRYTDTQYF
TRBV29-1	few	-	TRBJ1-2	TGCAGCGTTGAAGAGGGCAGGGGAGGGCTGTGGGGCTACACCTTC	CSVEEGRGGLWGYTF
TRBV27	many	-	TRBJ1-6	TGTGCCAGCAGTTTAGCTGAGGGCTCCTATAATTCACCCCTCCACTTT	CASSLAEGSYNSPLHF
TRBV3-1	many	TRBD1	TRBJ1-1	TGTGCCAGCAGCCAAAGGGGACAGGGTGGCTCTAGAGCTTTCTTT	CASSQRGQGGSRAFF
TRBV2	many	-	TRBJ1-2	TGTGCCAGCAGTCCCCATGGGGCCGGGGCAAACTATGGCTACACCTTC	CASSPHGAGANYGYTF
TRBV12-5	-	-	TRBJ1-1	TGTGCTAGTAGTTCGGGTGGGCTAGAAGCTTTCTTT	CASSSGGLEAFF
TRBV5-5	-	TRBD1	TRBJ2-1	TGTGCCAGCAGCCTTACCGGGACAGGGGATGGTGAGCAGTTCTTC	CASSLTGTGDGEQFF
TRBV28	many	-	TRBJ2-3	TGTGCCAGCAGTCGTCAAATGGTGGCAGATACGCAGTATTTT	CASSRQMVADTQYF
TRBV11-1	-	-	TRBJ1-2	TGTGCCAGCAGCACAGGACAGTATGGCTACACCTTC	CASSTGQYGYTF
TRBV18	many	-	TRBJ2-3	TGTGCCAGCTCCCCACAGATAGACACAGATACGCAGTATTTT	CASSPQIDTDTQYF
TRBV5-8	-	TRBD1	TRBJ2-2	TGTGCCAGCAGCTTGGGACAGGGTTGGAACACCGGGGAGCTGTTTTTT	CASSLGQGWNTGELFF
TRBV19	many	-	TRBJ1-1	TGTGCCGCTGGGCACCCCGGTAGTGAAGCTTTCTTT	CAAGHPGSEAFF
TRBV4-2	many	-	TRBJ1-4	TGTGCCAGCAGCCAAGATCGGGGTATGCCAGCTAATGAAAAACTGTTTTTT	CASSQDRGMPANEKLFF
TRBV6-1	many	-	TRBJ2-3	TGTGCCAGCAGTTCGGGGGACACTAGCACAGATACGCAGTATTTT	CASSSGDTSTDTQYF
TRBV6-1	many	TRBD2	TRBJ2-5	TGTGCCAGCAGTGAAAGCGGGGCCCAAGAGACCCAGTACTTC	CASSESGAQETQYF
TRBV19	few	TRBD1	TRBJ1-2	TGTGACAGTAGTGACAGGGAGGACTGTGGCTACACCTTC	CDSSDREDCGYTF